This is a list of T cell receptor beta chains from one sample in a study of cytomegalovirus exposure and HLA in healthy donors. The table came from immunoSEQ multiplex PCR; TCRdb's copy has only in-frame clones and leaves some out. The sample comprises tens of thousands of clones, 70% to 80% of which are singletons, and roughly 2.5% rests with the top ten. Sequencing was performed on PBMCs. Receptors were obtained from a man in his thirties or forties in good health and CMV-seronegative. The CDR3 runs from the conserved cysteine through the conserved F or W. D genes are given only for firm matches. Clone size is stated in some rows and not others, as once, few, many or a class when expanded.

TRBJ1-5 | TRBV7-9 | TRBD1 | - | TGTGCCAGCAGCCGAGAGTCACAGGGGGCCCTCAATCAGCCCCAGCATTTT | CASSRESQGALNQPQHF
TRBJ1-2 | TRBV6-1 | - | - | TGTGCCAGCAGTGCTGGCAGGGCCTCTAACTATGGCTACACCTTC | CASSAGRASNYGYTF
TRBJ1-3 | TRBV9 | TRBD1 | - | TGTGCCAGCAGCCTTGGGACAGTCTCTGGAAACACCATATATTTT | CASSLGTVSGNTIYF
TRBJ2-5 | TRBV6-5 | - | - | TGTGCCAGCAGTTACCTCGGCGGCCAAGAGACCCAGTACTTC | CASSYLGGQETQYF
TRBJ2-2 | TRBV4-1 | - | - | TGCGCCAGCAGCCAATACAAGAACACCGGGGAGCTGTTTTTT | CASSQYKNTGELFF
TRBJ2-3 | TRBV11-2 | TRBD2 | once | TGTGCCAGCAGCCAAGCCGGGACTAGCGGGAGAGCGGGCACAGATACGCAGTATTTT | CASSQAGTSGRAGTDTQYF
TRBJ2-3 | TRBV28 | - | - | TGTGCCAGCAGGCCGGGACTCCCCACAGATACGCAGTATTTT | CASRPGLPTDTQYF
TRBJ2-3 | TRBV7-8 | - | few | TGTGCCAGCAGCTTAGGTGCGCACCGTAGCACAGATACGCAGTATTTT | CASSLGAHRSTDTQYF
TRBJ2-7 | TRBV5-1 | TRBD2 | - | TGCGCCAGCAGGATTGCGGGGGGCGAGCAGTACTTC | CASRIAGGEQYF
TRBJ2-1 | TRBV19 | - | once | TGTGCCAGTAGTCATCAGGAATATTCCTACAATGAGCAGTTCTTC | CASSHQEYSYNEQFF
TRBJ2-3 | TRBV19 | - | few | TGTGCCAGTACCCGAACGTACCTCCAGGGTGCAGATACGCAGTATTTT | CASTRTYLQGADTQYF
TRBJ2-1 | TRBV30 | - | once | TGTGCCTGGAGTATCGGGATCTACAATGAGCAGTTCTTC | CAWSIGIYNEQFF
TRBJ1-1 | TRBV10-3 | - | many | TGTGCCATCAGTTTAACAGGGAACACTGAAGCTTTCTTT | CAISLTGNTEAFF
TRBJ1-5 | TRBV30 | - | - | TGTGCCTGGAGTGGCCGACTTCTCGGGGGGACGAGTCAGCCCCAGCATTTT | CAWSGRLLGGTSQPQHF
TRBJ2-7 | TRBV28 | - | - | TGTGCCAGCAGCAACAGACAGCACGAGCAGTACTTC | CASSNRQHEQYF
TRBJ2-2 | TRBV19 | - | - | TGTTCCAGTAGTATCTCCCAGGCGAACACCGGGGAGCTGTTTTTT | CSSSISQANTGELFF
TRBJ2-1 | TRBV6-5 | - | - | TGTGCCACCCGTAAGGGGGCGGGGAATGAGCAGTTCTTC | CATRKGAGNEQFF